This entry lists 3 T cell receptor beta chains sequenced from one sample in a study of follicular helper T cells after annual influenza vaccination. Time point defined: 2014-2015 season, pre-vaccination. This table comes from immunoSEQ multiplex PCR, and its TCRdb copy is limited to in-frame clones, with some not included. The sample shows some 8,300 clones, 80% to 90% of them seen only once. The specimen was CXCR5+ CD38- circulating T follicular helper cells from blood, collected on the day of influenza vaccination. The subset was: circulating Tfh, non-naive CD4+CXCR5+PD-1+ (ICOS+CD38+ or ICOS-CD38-). These receptors originate from an adult who received the influenza vaccine.

This clone has just one count. The CDR3, as DNA: TGTGCCAGCAGCTTCCTACGGGGGAACTACAATGAGCAGTTCTTC. Protein product: CASSFLRGNYNEQFF. This rearrangement joins TRBV5-4 to TRBJ2-1, with D perhaps matching TRBD2 (6 bases). The ends were cut back, 2 bases at V and 3 bases at J, with 12 bases in the middle. CDR1 is SGHNT and CDR2 is YYREEE in the germline V gene (reference sequence). The CDR3 has 15 amino acids. The entire variable domain, with the rest obtained from reference TRBV5-4 and TRBJ2-1, is as follows: ETGVTQSPTHLIKTRGQQVTLRCSSQSGHNTVSWYQQALGQGPQFIFQYYREEENGRGNFPPRFSGLQFPNYSSELNVNALELDDSALYLCASSFLRGNYNEQFFGPGTRLTVL.

The chain links TRBV28 to TRBJ2-7, with 7 bases matching TRBD2. The CDR3 runs to 14 residues. V lost 0 bases and J lost 3; bases outside the gene matches: 2. Germline assignment: CDR1 MDHEN and CDR2 SYDVKM. CDR3 region: CASSLWGGNYEQYF. The CDR3 DNA reads as TGTGCCAGCAGTTTATGGGGGGGGAACTACGAGCAGTACTTC.

This chain connects TRBV19 to TRBJ1-4, with D unresolved. The CDR3 consists of 13 residues. The ends were cut back, 8 bases at V and 4 bases at J, with 11 bases in the middle. Germline values: CDR1 LNHDA, CDR2 SQIVND (reference sequence). The CDR3 DNA follows: TGTGCCAGTCGGATCTCCTATAATGAAAAACTGTTTTTT. Its protein is CASRISYNEKLFF.